This entry lists 2 T cell receptor beta chains sequenced from one sample in a study of memory CD4+ T cells and cytomegalovirus serostatus. The method was immunoSEQ multiplex PCR; TCRdb's version includes in-frame clones alone and lacks a portion of them. Of tens of thousands of clones in the sample, about 75% are singletons; the top ten hold about 4.3%. The sort gate was single viable CD3+CD4+CD8-CD45RO+ cells for memory CD4+ T cells. Input material: memory CD4+ T cells from blood. The receptors shown here come from an adult in good health and CMV-seropositive.

J is TRBJ1-2 and V is TRBV5-1; 7 bases are a match to TRBD1. Losses at the gene ends were 4 bases for V and 8 bases for J; bases not matched to a gene: 8. The CDR3 extends over 13 amino acids. Germline assignment: CDR1 SGHRS and CDR2 YFSETQ. In DNA form, the CDR3 reads TGCGCCAGCAGCGCCCTCCCAGGGGGAGGCTACACCTTC. Encoded protein: CASSALPGGGYTF.

The chain couples TRBV10-3 to TRBJ2-1; 7 nucleotides line up with TRBD2. CDR3 length: 19 amino acids. V lost 3 bases and J lost 9; bases outside the gene matches: 23. CDR1 and CDR2 (germline): ENHRY, SYGVKD. The CDR3, as DNA: TGTGCCATCAGTGATTCCGGCCGGCCTAGCGGTCGTTTAGTTGGTGAGCAGTTCTTC. Its translation is CAISDSGRPSGRLVGEQFF.